The clone carrying this T cell receptor beta chain turned up a few times. The CDR3 extends over 14 amino acids. The V and J ends lost 7 bases and 5 bases, in that order; junction bases with no gene match: 10. Germline CDR1 is MNHNY and CDR2 is SVGAGI (reference sequence). This entry belongs to a study of cytomegalovirus exposure and HLA in healthy donors. Study as a whole: The 95 million to 120 million unique TCR beta sequences, from around 200 million T cells, were found by an earlier analysis.

The PCR was carried out with 60 Vbeta primers and 13 Jbeta primers. TCRdb's table, derived via immunoSEQ multiplex PCR, lists solely in-frame clones and lacks some. The sample contains about 93,000 clones, around four fifths of which appear only once. This TCR derives from a woman between 40 and 50 years old in good health and CMV-seronegative. The chain couples TRBV6-6 to TRBJ1-1; 7 bases align to TRBD1. Sequencing was performed on PBMCs. CDR3 sequence: CASTLRQGDTEAFF. The CDR3 DNA reads as TGTGCCAGCACCCTAAGACAGGGTGATACTGAAGCTTTCTTT.